Presented here are 25 T cell receptor beta chains from one specimen sequenced in a study of beta chain features in type 1 diabetes. What was sequenced were expressed TCRB transcripts, since all of the isolated RNA had been reverse transcribed. The method was immunoSEQ multiplex PCR; TCRdb's version includes in-frame clones alone and lacks a portion of them. This table has more than 350,000 clones, roughly an eighth appearing once. Sequencing was carried out using naive CD4+ T cells from blood. Source of these receptors: a woman between 18 and 30 years old in good health.

This clone appeared a few times. The rearrangement links TRBV7-7 to TRBJ2-5, with D maybe TRBD1 (5 bases). Germline V gene data show CDR1 as SSHAT and CDR2 as FNYEAQ (reference sequence). The CDR3 is 16 residues long. The V gene lost 4 bases and the J gene lost 0 bases, with 15 bases spanning the gap. CDR3 bases: TGTGCCAGCAGCTACGGTGGGGCAGGGAACCAAGAGACCCAGTACTTC. This encodes CASSYGGAGNQETQYF.

The chain combines TRBV4-3 with TRBJ1-5, with 11 bases identical to TRBD1. The CDR3 consists of 15 residues. Germline-derived CDR1 and CDR2 are LGHNA and YSLEER. V shed 2 bases, J shed 7 bases, and the junction held 4 bases outside the gene matches. The CDR3 spells CASSQTDRGPQPQHF. DNA of the CDR3: TGCGCCAGCAGCCAAACGGACAGGGGGCCCCAGCCCCAGCATTTT.

Remarks on this clone: The same CDR3 arises from other DNA sequences in this sample as well. The chain has TRBV18 and TRBJ2-6, with D hard to call. The CDR3 extends over 13 amino acids. CDR1 is KGHSH, CDR2 LQKENI, per germline. V lost 5 bases to trimming and J lost 1 base, with 3 bases between them. CDR3 nucleotide sequence: TGTGCCAGCTCAGGTTCTGGGGCCAACGTCCTGACTTTC. Amino acid sequence: CASSGSGANVLTF.

The V gene is TRBV25-1, the J gene TRBJ1-2, with D perhaps matching TRBD1 (5 bases). The CDR3 sequence is 14 residues long. The germline V gene has CDR1 MGHDK and CDR2 SYGVNS. V lost 7 bases to trimming and J lost 0 bases, with 12 bases between them. CDR3 amino acids: CASTSGRTNYGYTF. CDR3 in DNA: TGTGCCAGCACTTCGGGACGAACTAACTATGGCTACACCTTC.

Turning to this clone: This sample includes further DNA sequences coding for the same CDR3. V is TRBV15 and J is TRBJ1-3; D is unresolved. Trimming cost V 1 base and J 1 base, with 5 bases left between them. CDR1 and CDR2 from the germline V gene are LNHNV and YYDKDF (reference sequence). The CDR3 runs 14 residues. CDR3 region: CATSRGGSGNTIYF. Here the CDR3 DNA reads TGTGCCACCAGCAGAGGTGGATCTGGAAACACCATATATTTT.

The CDR3 region is CASSPDQISYEQYF. CDR3 in DNA: TGTGCCAGCTCACCTGACCAAATCTCCTACGAGCAGTACTTC. The chain is built from TRBV18 and TRBJ2-7; D remains unclear. The CDR3 runs to 14 residues. Germline V gives CDR1 KGHSH, CDR2 LQKENI. With 3 bases removed from V and 0 bases from J, the gap between germline ends came to 9 bases.

Notes on this clone: This sequence may be a read error, since a much larger clone differs from it by one base. Other DNA sequences from this sample encode an identical CDR3 as well. The rearrangement uses TRBV5-1 and TRBJ2-3; D is uncertain. This CDR3 is 11 amino acids long. CDR1 and CDR2 from the germline V gene are SGHRS and YFSETQ. The V end was cut by 1 base, the J end by 6 bases, with 3 bases between. CDR3 coding DNA: TGCGCCAGCAGCTTGAAGGATACGCAGTATTTT. Translation: CASSLKDTQYF.

V and J are TRBV18 and TRBJ2-1; D might be TRBD2 (6 bases). The length of the CDR3 is 12 residues. Trimming took 0 bases from V and 14 from J, leaving 11 bases between them. Germline loops: CDR1 KGHSH, CDR2 LQKENI. The CDR3 spells CASSPPGGIEFF. The CDR3 bases are TGTGCCAGCTCACCACCGGGGGGTATTGAGTTCTTC.

This clone was seen only once. V and J are TRBV5-1 and TRBJ2-7; D gene uncertain. Trimming shortened V by 1 base and J by 6 bases, and 11 bases separated the two germline ends. The V gene's germline CDR1 is SGHRS and CDR2 YFSETQ. CDR3 length: 13 amino acids. The CDR3 loop is CASSLRVGVEQYF. CDR3 DNA sequence: TGCGCCAGCAGCTTGAGAGTAGGTGTCGAGCAGTACTTC. Combining the CDR3 with reference TRBV5-1 and TRBJ2-7 gives the whole variable domain KAGVTQTPRYLIKTRGQQVTLSCSPISGHRSVSWYQQTPGQGLQFLFEYFSETQRNKGNFPGRFSGRQFSNSRSEMNVSTLELGDSALYLCASSLRVGVEQYFGPGTRLTVT.

The chain couples TRBV14 to TRBJ2-1; 7 bases align to TRBD2. The CDR3 has 16 amino acids. Germline CDR1 is SGHDN and CDR2 is FVKESK. The V and J ends lost 3 bases and 0 bases, in that order; junction bases with no gene match: 5. CDR3 amino acids: CASSQLGLTSYNEQFF. CDR3 nucleotides: TGTGCCAGCAGCCAGTTGGGACTAACCTCCTACAATGAGCAGTTCTTC.

This clone turned up a few times. V gene TRBV7-2 combines with J gene TRBJ2-1; 11 bases align to TRBD2. The junction had 5 bases not matched to a gene; V was cut back by 4 bases and J by 3 bases. The length of the CDR3 is 16 residues. Germline CDR1 is SGHTA and CDR2 is FQGNSA. The CDR3 protein is CASSSLGLAGYNEQFF. CDR3 bases: TGTGCCAGCAGCTCCCTCGGACTAGCGGGCTACAATGAGCAGTTCTTC.

This clone turned up a few times. The CDR3 DNA reads TGTGCCAGCAGCGCTGGACAGGGCTTAAGCTCCTACAATGAGCAGTTCTTC. Its protein product is CASSAGQGLSSYNEQFF. V usage is TRBV9 and J usage is TRBJ2-1, with 8 nucleotides matching TRBD1. The CDR3 consists of 17 residues. V dropped 3 bases and J dropped 0; count of bases not matched to a gene: 8. Germline V CDR1 and CDR2: SGDLS, YYNGEE.

This clone was observed a few times. The chain carries TRBV29-1 and TRBJ2-7; 12 bases agree with TRBD2. Losses at the gene ends were 7 bases for V and 4 bases for J; bases not matched to a gene: 11. The CDR3 is made up of 15 amino acids. Germline V lookup: CDR1 SQVTM, CDR2 ANQGSEA. The CDR3: CSAKLQTSGSYEQYF. CDR3 coding DNA: TGCAGCGCCAAACTTCAGACTAGCGGGAGTTACGAGCAGTACTTC.

The J gene is TRBJ2-1, the V gene TRBV2; 8 bases agree with TRBD1. With 5 bases clipped from V and 3 bases from J, the junction kept 6 bases outside the gene matches. The CDR3 totals 15 residues. CDR1 is SNHLY, CDR2 FYNNEI, per germline. CDR3 nucleotides: TGTGCCAGCAGTTTGGACAGGGCCCTCTACAATGAGCAGTTCTTC. As protein: CASSLDRALYNEQFF.

The chain uses TRBV27 and TRBJ2-1, with D perhaps matching TRBD2 (5 bases). This CDR3 spans 11 amino acids. V lost 4 bases and J 9 bases, leaving 7 bases between the germline ends. Germline values: CDR1 MNHEY, CDR2 SMNVEV (reference sequence). This CDR3 reads CASSSGFEQFF. The CDR3 DNA is TGTGCCAGCAGTTCGGGGTTTGAGCAGTTCTTC.

This clone has a handful of counts. The chain recombines TRBV6-4 with TRBJ2-3; 7 bases agree with TRBD2. The V gene end was trimmed by 2 bases and the J gene end by 1 base; junction bases not matched to a gene: 3. In germline, CDR1 is MRHNA, CDR2 SNTAGT. The CDR3 consists of 15 residues. CDR3 in DNA: TGTGCCAGCAGTGACAGGGGAGGGGGCACAGATACGCAGTATTTT. This encodes CASSDRGGGTDTQYF.

This rearrangement joins TRBV18 to TRBJ2-7; 10 bases fit TRBD1. Germline loops: CDR1 KGHSH, CDR2 LQKENI. The CDR3 extends over 14 amino acids. With V trimmed by 5 bases and J by 6 bases, 7 bases remained unmatched. This chain's CDR3 is CASSATRTGGEQYV. The CDR3 DNA follows: TGTGCCAGCTCAGCCACCCGGACAGGGGGCGAGCAGTACGTC.

This clone has just a few counts. The gene calls are TRBV25-1 and TRBJ1-2; D gene uncertain. Germline CDR1 MGHDK, CDR2 SYGVNS. Trimming cost V 7 bases and J 5 bases, with 11 bases left between them. CDR3 length: 12 amino acids. The CDR3 coding sequence is TGTGCCAGCAACCGGCCCGGGTATGGCTACACCTTC. It is translated as CASNRPGYGYTF.

This chain joins TRBV29-1 and TRBJ1-4, with no clear D. V dropped 7 bases and J dropped 3 bases, with 9 bases sitting between them. The germline CDR1 and CDR2 sequences are SQVTM and ANQGSEA. The CDR3 is made up of 12 amino acids. The CDR3 sequence is CSGSGSNEKLFF. DNA for the CDR3: TGCAGCGGATCGGGATCTAATGAAAAACTGTTTTTT. Combining the CDR3 with reference TRBV29-1 and TRBJ1-4 gives the whole variable domain SAVISQKPSRDICQRGTSLTIQCQVDSQVTMMFWYRQQPGQSLTLIATANQGSEATYESGFVIDKFPISRPNLTFSTLTVSNMSPEDSSIYLCSGSGSNEKLFFGSGTQLSVL.

There are a few counts of this clone. V is TRBV23-1 and J is TRBJ1-3, with 9 positions matching TRBD1. TRBV23-1 belongs to the ORF category, with a function that is uncertain. The junction had 7 bases not matched to a gene; V was cut back by 4 bases and J by 3 bases. This CDR3 has 16 residues. The CDR3 DNA sequence: TGCGCCAGCAGTCGGAGGGACAGGGCAGGTGGAAACACCATATATTTT. As protein: CASSRRDRAGGNTIYF.

This rearrangement joins TRBV13 to TRBJ2-7; TRBD2 matches 8 bases. This CDR3 region has 14 residues. Germline lookup yields CDR1 PRHDT and CDR2 FYEKMQ (reference sequence). V lost 7 bases and J lost 6; bases outside the gene matches: 11. The CDR3 bases are TGTGCCAGCACCTTGAATCGGGGGGGACGCGAGCAGTACTTC. This gives the protein CASTLNRGGREQYF.

This clone was detected a few times. The rearrangement uses TRBV5-4 and TRBJ1-1; D is unresolved. Trimming removed 3 bases at V and 5 bases at J, with 32 bases between. Looked up from germline, CDR1 is SGHNT and CDR2 is YYREEE (reference sequence). This CDR3 region has 20 residues. The CDR3 is CASSYQSSPPQEEAGTEAFF. The CDR3 bases are TGTGCCAGCAGCTACCAATCAAGCCCGCCGCAGGAGGAAGCGGGAACTGAAGCTTTCTTT. Combining the CDR3 with reference TRBV5-4 and TRBJ1-1 gives the whole variable domain ETGVTQSPTHLIKTRGQQVTLRCSSQSGHNTVSWYQQALGQGPQFIFQYYREEENGRGNFPPRFSGLQFPNYSSELNVNALELDDSALYLCASSYQSSPPQEEAGTEAFFGQGTRLTVV.

The rearrangement links TRBV25-1 to TRBJ2-3; no reliable D call. V was clipped by 5 bases and J by 2 bases, with 14 bases between them. Germline-derived CDR1 and CDR2 are MGHDK and SYGVNS. The CDR3 is 15 amino acids. The CDR3: CASSPVLTPTDTQYF. In nucleotides, the CDR3 is TGTGCCAGCAGTCCCGTGCTGACACCCACAGATACGCAGTATTTT.

The rearrangement links TRBV18 to TRBJ2-1; the D gene is possibly TRBD1 (6 bases). The CDR3 has 14 residues. Trimming stripped 2 bases from V and 3 bases from J, with 8 bases between. Germline V lookup: CDR1 KGHSH, CDR2 LQKENI. CDR3 DNA: TGTGCCAGCTCACCAAAGGGGGTCTACAATGAGCAGTTCTTC. As protein: CASSPKGVYNEQFF.

This clone has only a few counts. The J gene is TRBJ2-1, the V gene TRBV19; a possible D gene is TRBD2 (5 bases). V lost 3 bases to trimming and J lost 7 bases, with 13 bases between them. The CDR3 is 14 amino acids. Germline V gives CDR1 LNHDA, CDR2 SQIVND (reference sequence). The chain's CDR3 is CASSIQASSNEQFF. The CDR3 DNA follows: TGTGCCAGTAGTATCCAGGCTAGCTCAAATGAGCAGTTCTTC.